The present T cell receptor beta chain was sequenced within a study of cytomegalovirus exposure and HLA in healthy donors. General observations from the study: Overall, around 150 TCR beta chains were annotated as cytomegalovirus-associated.

V lost 4 bases and J lost 0, with 19 bases in between. CDR1 is GTSNPN and CDR2 is SVGIG in the germline V gene (reference sequence). The length of the CDR3 is 17 residues. There are a few counts of this clone. Its antigen remains unidentified. Participants comprised healthy donors of bone marrow. PCR amplification relied on 60 Vbeta primers (plus 13 Jbeta primers). Produced via immunoSEQ multiplex PCR; TCRdb's table is partial and in-frame only. The sample has tens of thousands of clones; roughly four fifths are singletons. The sequence derives from a woman aged 25-40 years in good health and CMV-seropositive. The specimen sequenced was PBMCs. V gene TRBV30 combines with J gene TRBJ1-3; a weak D match, TRBD1 (5 bases). The CDR3 region has the DNA TGTGCCTGGACCCGAACGGGGGAAGTGGACTCTGGAAACACCATATATTTT. The encoded protein is CAWTRTGEVDSGNTIYF.